Listed here is a single TCR beta chain. As yet, its antigen is unknown. Measured with immunoSEQ multiplex PCR; TCRdb has only the in-frame clones, and not every one. This table has 1,100,000 or so clones, approximately 80% appearing once. The data stem from a study of shared clonotypes between healthy human individuals. Study results and limitations: The low donor count limited represented genetic and exposure-history diversity.

V dropped 7 bases and J dropped 2 bases, with 24 bases sitting between them. CDR3 length equals 17 residues. Germline V lookup: CDR1 SGHTA, CDR2 FQGNSA. The chain employs TRBV7-2 and TRBJ2-7; perhaps TRBD2 as D (6 bases). Sequenced: memory CD4+ T cells from PBMCs. Subset in this sample: CD45RA-negative fraction. This TCR came from a man younger than 35 in good health. Some clones in this sample may be carry-over from other donors' samples. CDR3 region: CASTVGFRLATTYEQYF. In DNA, the CDR3 is TGTGCCAGCACGGTCGGGTTCCGGCTAGCGACCACCTACGAGCAGTACTTC.